A single sample is the source of the 3 T cell receptor beta chains below, sequenced in a study of vaccination effects on CD4 cells after COVID-19. No cognate antigen is known for these TCRs. Expansion with viral peptide pools was applied to antigen-specific CD4+ T cells by the ViraFEST assay prior to sequencing. At the end of roughly 9 days of culture, CD4+ T cells were isolated. Subjects were given two BNT162b2 or mRNA-1273 vaccine doses. Measured with immunoSEQ multiplex PCR; TCRdb has only the in-frame clones, and not every one. The sample carries 25,000 to 30,000 clones, over 75% recorded once. The source material was CD4+ T cells from PBMCs cultured with SARS-CoV-2 spike peptides, sampled after COVID-19 vaccination. The receptors originated from a human donor who received a COVID-19 vaccine. Some clones in this sample may be carry-over from other donors' samples.

CDR3 DNA: TGTGCCTGGAGTACAGGGGGTAGGGGCTACACCTTC. Protein: CAWSTGGRGYTF. The V call is TRBV30, the J call TRBJ1-2; 8 bases fit TRBD1. V shed 2 bases and J 8 bases; nucleotides not matched to a gene: 4. CDR1 and CDR2 from the germline V gene are GTSNPN and SVGIG (reference sequence). CDR3 length: 12 amino acids.

The genes are TRBV5-4 and TRBJ1-1, with D possibly matching TRBD1 (5 bases). Trimming cost V 0 bases and J 6 bases, with 9 bases left between them. This CDR3 comprises 13 residues. Germline V lookup: CDR1 SGHNT, CDR2 YYREEE (reference sequence). The CDR3 nucleotides read TGTGCCAGCAGCTTGGCAGGGACCCCTGAAGCTTTCTTT. Its translation: CASSLAGTPEAFF.

This clone was seen just once. The chain carries TRBV2 and TRBJ2-5; D ambiguous. CDR3 length: 15 residues. The V gene lost 7 bases and the J gene lost 2 bases, with 17 bases spanning the gap. The V gene's germline CDR1 is SNHLY and CDR2 FYNNEI. CDR3 in amino acids: CASTLRETQQETQYF. CDR3 in DNA: TGTGCCAGCACCCTGCGAGAGACCCAGCAAGAGACCCAGTACTTC. The full variable domain, rest sourced from reference TRBV2 and TRBJ2-5, is EPEVTQTPSHQVTQMGQEVILRCVPISNHLYFYWYRQILGQKVEFLVSFYNNEISEKSEIFDDQFSVERPDGSNFTLKIRSTKLEDSAMYFCASTLRETQQETQYFGPGTRLLVL.